These T cell receptor beta chains were read from a single sample in a study of T cell responses to AZD1222 COVID-19 vaccine. Only in-frame clones appear in the TCRdb table, and some are missing; sequencing was by immunoSEQ multiplex PCR. The sample includes around 120,000 clones, around 93% of them seen just once. Sequenced here: peripheral blood, sampled on day 0 of AZD1222 vaccination. The receptors come from an adult in good health. The CDR3 runs from the conserved cysteine through the conserved F or W. A D gene is named only where the DNA matches it firmly. Size values are once, few and many counts, or a class for expanded clones, and some rows have none.

clone_size j_call v_call d_call cdr3_nt cdr3_aa
NA TRBJ1-3 TRBV9 NA TGTGCCAGCAGCGTTATTGCGGATTCTGGAAACACCATATATTTT CASSVIADSGNTIYF
NA TRBJ2-3 TRBV24-1 NA TGTGCCACCAGTGACTTGGGACTTCATACGCAGTATTTT CATSDLGLHTQYF
NA TRBJ1-1 TRBV6-5 TRBD1 TGTGCCAGCAGTTACCGGGACAGGGCTTTCTTT CASSYRDRAFF
NA TRBJ2-7 TRBV27 NA TGTGCCAGCAGTTACCGATCCAGCTCCTACGAGCAGTACTTC CASSYRSSSYEQYF
NA TRBJ1-2 TRBV9 NA TGTGCCAGCAGCGTTGGCCCCGGGGTCTTTAACTATGGCTACACCTTC CASSVGPGVFNYGYTF
NA TRBJ1-1 TRBV12-3/TRBV12-4 NA TGTGCCAGCAGTTTAACGTCGAACACTGAAGCTTTCTTT CASSLTSNTEAFF
NA TRBJ1-5 TRBV28 NA TGTGCCAGCAGTTCCCTCTCAATCTCGTACGGGGTTAGCCAGCATTTT CASSSLSISYGVSQHF
NA TRBJ1-1 TRBV5-1 TRBD1 TGCGCCAGCAGCCCGGGACAGGGTGGCACTGAAGCTTTCTTT CASSPGQGGTEAFF
NA TRBJ1-5 TRBV5-6 TRBD1 TGTGCCAGCAGCTTCCGGGACAGGGGAAGCAATCAGCCCCAGCATTTT CASSFRDRGSNQPQHF
NA TRBJ1-5 TRBV28 TRBD1 TGTGCCAGCAGTTCTGTGGGACAGGGGGACAATCAGCCCCAGCATTTT CASSSVGQGDNQPQHF
NA TRBJ2-7 TRBV28 TRBD2 TGTGCCAGCAGTTTAAGCCGGACTAGCGGCTCCTACGAGCAGTACTTC CASSLSRTSGSYEQYF
NA TRBJ2-4 TRBV30 NA TGTGCCTGGAGAAGGGGGGAGGGCCTGTCTTCCAAAAACATTCAGTACTTC CAWRRGEGLSSKNIQYF
NA TRBJ1-4 TRBV5-5 NA TGTGCCAGCAGCGGGGGACTGAATGAAAAACTGTTTTTT CASSGGLNEKLFF
NA TRBJ1-5 TRBV7-8 NA TGTGCCAGCAGCCCCACCACCGTCAATCAGCCCCAGCATTTT CASSPTTVNQPQHF
NA TRBJ2-7 TRBV27 NA TGTGCCAGCAGTTTACGAAATTGGAGGGGCCACGAGCAGTACTTC CASSLRNWRGHEQYF
NA TRBJ1-1 TRBV5-1 NA TGCGCCAGCAGCTTTGCAGGGAGTGGCACTGAAGCTTTCTTT CASSFAGSGTEAFF
NA TRBJ2-2 TRBV5-1 NA TGCGCCAGCCGCACTCTTAGCGACACCGGGGAGCTGTTTTTT CASRTLSDTGELFF
NA TRBJ1-1 TRBV12-3/TRBV12-4 NA TGTGCCAGCAGGCCCCGACAGGTCACTGAAGCTTTCTTT CASRPRQVTEAFF
NA TRBJ1-1 TRBV2 TRBD1 TGTGCCAGCAGACTCCGCGTTAACACAGGGGGCCAAGACACTGAAGCTTTCTTT CASRLRVNTGGQDTEAFF
NA TRBJ1-6 TRBV6-6 TRBD1 TGTGCCAGCAGTTCGACGACAGGGGGATATTCACCCCTCCACTTT CASSSTTGGYSPLHF
NA TRBJ1-2 TRBV5-5 NA TGTGCCAGCAGCCCAGCCAGGGAGAAGGGCTATGGCTACACCTTC CASSPAREKGYGYTF
once TRBJ1-2 TRBV19 NA TGTGCCAGTTGGGCGAAGACAAGCTATGGCTACACCTTC CASWAKTSYGYTF
NA TRBJ2-3 TRBV5-5 NA TGTGCCAGCAGCCCGAGAGGCGGACGGGCCACAGATACGCAGTATTTT CASSPRGGRATDTQYF
NA TRBJ1-2 TRBV11-2 NA TGTGCCAGCAGCTTAGATCCCACGGGGGTCAACTATGGCTACACCTTC CASSLDPTGVNYGYTF
NA TRBJ2-1 TRBV7-3 TRBD2 TGTGCCAGCAGCGCCACTAGCGGGGGGTCCTACAATGAGCAGTTCTTC CASSATSGGSYNEQFF
NA TRBJ2-3 TRBV5-1 NA TGCGCCAGCAGCTTGGAACCGTCGCCGGGGGATACGCAGTATTTT CASSLEPSPGDTQYF
NA TRBJ1-2 TRBV16 NA TGTGCCAGCAGCCAATTTAAGGGTTCGGGCTATGGCTACACCTTC CASSQFKGSGYGYTF
NA TRBJ1-1 TRBV7-4 NA TGTGCCAGCAGCCGGGAGGAGTGGACTTTCTTT CASSREEWTFF
NA TRBJ2-7 TRBV6-2/TRBV6-3 NA TGTGCCAGCAGTTACGGTTTAGGGCAGCCGTCCACCTACGAGCAGTACTTC CASSYGLGQPSTYEQYF